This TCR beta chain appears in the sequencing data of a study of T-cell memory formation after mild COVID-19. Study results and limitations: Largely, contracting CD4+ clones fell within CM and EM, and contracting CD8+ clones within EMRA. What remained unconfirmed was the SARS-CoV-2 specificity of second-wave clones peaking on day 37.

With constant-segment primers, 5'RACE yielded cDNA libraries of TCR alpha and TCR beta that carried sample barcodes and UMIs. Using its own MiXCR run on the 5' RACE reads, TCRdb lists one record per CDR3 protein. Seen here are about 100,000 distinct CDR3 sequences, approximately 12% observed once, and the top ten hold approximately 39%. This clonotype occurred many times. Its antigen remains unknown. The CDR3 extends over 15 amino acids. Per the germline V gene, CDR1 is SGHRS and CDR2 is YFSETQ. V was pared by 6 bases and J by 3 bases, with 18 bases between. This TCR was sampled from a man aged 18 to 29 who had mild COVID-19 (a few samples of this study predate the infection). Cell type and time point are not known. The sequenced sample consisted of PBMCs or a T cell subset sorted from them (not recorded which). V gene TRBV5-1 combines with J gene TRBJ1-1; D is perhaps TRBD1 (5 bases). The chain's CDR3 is CASKEPRVGDTEAFF. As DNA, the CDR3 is TGCGCCAGCAAGGAACCTCGCGTAGGGGACACTGAAGCTTTCTTT. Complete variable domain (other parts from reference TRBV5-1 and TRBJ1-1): KAGVTQTPRYLIKTRGQQVTLSCSPISGHRSVSWYQQTPGQGLQFLFEYFSETQRNKGNFPGRFSGRQFSNSRSEMNVSTLELGDSALYLCASKEPRVGDTEAFFGQGTRLTVV.